This TCR beta chain comes out of a study of shared T cell receptors in the human thymus. J was trimmed by 2 bases and V by 5 bases; bases with no gene match: 12. Germline CDR1 reads MNHEY; CDR2 reads SMNVEV (reference sequence). The CDR3 has 17 residues. The table came from immunoSEQ multiplex PCR; TCRdb's copy has only in-frame clones and leaves some out. The table records more than 550,000 clones, 80% to 90% of them present only once. The same sample was also used in a study of human thymus T cells. That paper adds: Thymic and blood repertoires appeared to display a bias in their usage of V and J genes.

This chain links TRBV27 with TRBJ2-3, with 8 bases lining up with TRBD2. The sequencing input was thymocytes. The clonotype originates from a girl less than two years old with a congenital heart defect. CDR3 bases: TGTGCCAGCAGTCGTTTTGGACTAGCAACCCCCACAGATACGCAGTATTTT. It translates to CASSRFGLATPTDTQYF.